This TCR beta chain stems from a study of blood T cells in healthy people across ages. The CDR3 spans 16 residues. V shed 1 base and J 6 bases; nucleotides not matched to a gene: 8. Germline V CDR1 and CDR2: MGHRA, YSYEKL. Total RNA was extracted at no less than 6 micrograms per sample. A second PCR of roughly 7 to 11 cycles used a sample-barcoded 5' primer and a J-beta primer mix. Via MiXCR, TCRdb re-called the 5' RACE reads, giving one row per CDR3 protein. Here the sample spans nearly 1 million distinct CDR3 sequences, roughly 51% being singletons. This clonotype was seen repeatedly, ten times or more.

The sequence was obtained from a woman in her fifties or sixties in good health. Sequencing was performed on blood. The chain couples TRBV4-1 to TRBJ2-7, with 11 positions matching TRBD2. CDR3 sequence reads: CASSQVTGTSGAEQYF. CDR3 in DNA: TGCGCCAGCAGCCAAGTGACCGGGACTAGCGGTGCCGAGCAGTACTTC.